This is a list of T cell receptor beta chains from one sample in a study of blood T cell repertoires in COVID-19. Sequencing used immunoSEQ multiplex PCR; TCRdb keeps in-frame clones, though not all of them. This sample carries approximately 150,000 clones, approximately 86% of them seen once, and the ten largest clones take less than 0.95%. The sample taken for sequencing was peripheral blood. The receptors shown here come from a woman between 45 and 65 years old with acute or convalescent COVID-19. The CDR3 runs from the conserved cysteine through the conserved F or W. D genes are given only for firm matches. Part of the rows lack a size; the others show once, few, many or a class for expanded clones.

>TRBV5-1|TRBD1|TRBJ1-5|.
TGCGCCAGCAGCTTCGGACAGGGTCCTTACGAGCCCCAGCATTTT
CASSFGQGPYEPQHF
>TRBV30|.|TRBJ1-1|.
TGTGCCTGGAGTGATGGCGGGGGGCGGAACACTGAAGCTTTCTTT
CAWSDGGGRNTEAFF
>TRBV3-1/TRBV3-2|.|TRBJ1-1|few
TGTGCCAGCAGCCAAGCCGACAGACAAGCTTTCTTT
CASSQADRQAFF
>TRBV5-3|TRBD1|TRBJ1-1|.
TGTGCCAGAAGCTTGAACAGGGGGACAGAAAACACTGAAGCTTTCTTT
CARSLNRGTENTEAFF
>TRBV2|TRBD1|TRBJ1-1|once
TGTGCCAGCGGACGGGACAGGGAGGGAAAGAACACTGAAGCTTTCTTT
CASGRDREGKNTEAFF
>TRBV11-2|TRBD1|TRBJ1-1|.
TGTGCCAGCAGCTTAGACCCAGGGGGGACTGAAGCTTTCTTT
CASSLDPGGTEAFF
>TRBV30|.|TRBJ2-7|.
TGTGCCTGGAGCCTGGGGTACAGGGCCCCCTACGAGCAGTACTTC
CAWSLGYRAPYEQYF
>TRBV15|.|TRBJ2-1|.
TGTGCCACCGGGCTTGGGGGCGAGCTTACTTACAATGAGCAGTTCTTC
CATGLGGELTYNEQFF
>TRBV29-1|.|TRBJ1-6|.
TGCAGCGTTGATGTCCCAGGGGCTGTGGATTCACCCCTCCACTTT
CSVDVPGAVDSPLHF
>TRBV10-3|.|TRBJ1-2|.
TGTGCCATCAAGGAGGATGGCTACACCTTC
CAIKEDGYTF
>TRBV5-5|.|TRBJ1-5|.
TGTGCCAGCAGCTGGGCGGCAGGGGTGTCGTACAATCAGCCCCAGCATTTT
CASSWAAGVSYNQPQHF
>TRBV10-1|.|TRBJ1-2|.
TGCGCCAGCAGTCCAGGGGCCTTTGGCTACACCTTC
CASSPGAFGYTF
>TRBV11-1|.|TRBJ1-1|.
TGTGCCAGCAGCTCTCACACTGAAGCTTTCTTT
CASSSHTEAFF
>TRBV10-3|.|TRBJ2-3|.
TGTGCCATCACGGGTAACCCTTTCACAGATACGCAGTATTTT
CAITGNPFTDTQYF
>TRBV29-1|TRBD1|TRBJ1-4|.
TGCAGCGTTTCTGACAGGGGTTCAACTAATGAAAAACTGTTTTTT
CSVSDRGSTNEKLFF
>TRBV10-3|TRBD1|TRBJ1-2|.
TGTGCCATGGGGGACGGGACAGGGGTCCATGGCTACACCTTC
CAMGDGTGVHGYTF
>TRBV27|.|TRBJ2-1|once
TGTGCCAGCAGTCACATACTAGTCGAGAGCTCCTACAATGAGCAGTTCTTC
CASSHILVESSYNEQFF
>TRBV18|.|TRBJ1-6|.
TGTGCCAGCTCACCAGAGGACTGGGGAATAGGTAATTCACCCCTCCACTTT
CASSPEDWGIGNSPLHF
>TRBV7-9|.|TRBJ2-7|.
TGTGCCAGCAGCTTATTAGACGAGCAGTACTTC
CASSLLDEQYF
>TRBV5-8|.|TRBJ1-1|.
TGTGCCAGCAGCTCTATTTCTATGAACACTGAAGCTTTCTTT
CASSSISMNTEAFF
>TRBV9|.|TRBJ1-1|.
TGTGCCAGCAGCCCCCGGGACAAGAACACTGAAGCTTTCTTT
CASSPRDKNTEAFF
>TRBV9|.|TRBJ2-2|.
TGTGCCAGCAGCCCGAAGGGGGGGTCGAACACCGGGGAGCTGTTTTTT
CASSPKGGSNTGELFF
>TRBV7-9|.|TRBJ2-3|.
TGTGCCAGCAGACCCAGGGCTTATTTGACAGATACGCAGTATTTT
CASRPRAYLTDTQYF
>TRBV10-3|.|TRBJ1-2|.
TGTGCCATCAGTCAGGCAGGGGAAAACTATGGCTACACCTTC
CAISQAGENYGYTF
>TRBV19|TRBD2|TRBJ2-4|.
TGTGCCAGTAGTACCTCCCTCGGGGGGATAGCGGGAGTCCCGCTAGCCAAAAACATTCAGTACTTC
CASSTSLGGIAGVPLAKNIQYF
>TRBV18|TRBD1|TRBJ2-1|.
TGTGCCAGCTCGCCCCCGGACAGGGCAACTAAGGGGGGGCAGTTCTTC
CASSPPDRATKGGQFF
>TRBV5-1|TRBD2|TRBJ2-1|.
TGCGCCAGCAGCGTCATTTTAGCGGGAGGGACCTACAATGAGCAGTTCTTC
CASSVILAGGTYNEQFF
>TRBV27|TRBD1|TRBJ2-7|.
TGTGCCAGCAGTGGGGGACAGTCTGTCGAGCAGTACTTC
CASSGGQSVEQYF
>TRBV19|TRBD1|TRBJ1-4|.
TGTGCCAGTAGCCCTTATACGACAGGGGAGCGTGAAAAACTGTTTTTT
CASSPYTTGEREKLFF